This record concerns one TCR beta chain sequence. The antigen remains unidentified. The data stem from a study of cytomegalovirus exposure and HLA in healthy donors. CDR1 and CDR2 (germline): SNHLY, FYNNEI. This CDR3 has 13 amino acids. Trimming took 6 bases from V and 8 from J, leaving 13 bases between them. Overall study results and limits: In vitro checks showed that three CMV-associated chains really do target CMV antigens. According to reports, the classifier identified cytomegalovirus status with high specificity and sensitivity.

PCR amplification relied on 60 Vbeta primers (plus 13 Jbeta primers). The protocol was immunoSEQ multiplex PCR, while the TCRdb copy is restricted to in-frame clones and leaves out a portion. In the table there are about 200,000 clones, around 75% of which are singletons. Sequenced input: PBMCs. This TCR was sampled from a male donor in good health and CMV-seropositive. The chain couples TRBV2 to TRBJ2-2, with D perhaps TRBD2 (5 bases). The CDR3 sequence: CASRVTRMGELFF. CDR3 nucleotide sequence: TGTGCCAGCAGAGTTACTAGAATGGGGGAGCTGTTTTTT.